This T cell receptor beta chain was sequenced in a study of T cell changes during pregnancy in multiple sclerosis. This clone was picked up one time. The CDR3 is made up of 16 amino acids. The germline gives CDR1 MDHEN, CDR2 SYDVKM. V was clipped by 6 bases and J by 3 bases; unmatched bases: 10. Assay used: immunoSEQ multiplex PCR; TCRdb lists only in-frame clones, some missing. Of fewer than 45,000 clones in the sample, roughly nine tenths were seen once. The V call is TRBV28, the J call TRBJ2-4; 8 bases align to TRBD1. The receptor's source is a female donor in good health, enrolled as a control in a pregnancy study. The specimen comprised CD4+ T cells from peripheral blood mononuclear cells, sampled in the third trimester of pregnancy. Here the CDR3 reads CASSLTTGGVKNIQYF. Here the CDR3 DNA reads TGTGCCAGCAGCCTCACTACAGGGGGAGTCAAAAACATTCAGTACTTC.